This T cell receptor (beta chain) came from a study of T cells in localized non-small cell lung cancer. Clones were read by immunoSEQ multiplex PCR, and TCRdb kept only the in-frame ones, dropping some. The data show approximately 20,000 clones, with about 88% seen just once and approximately 8.7% held by the top ten. In its sample, this clone was seen a few times. The V gene end was trimmed by 4 bases and the J gene end by 3 bases; junction bases not matched to a gene: 7. Germline CDR1 SGHTS, CDR2 YDEGEE. The length of the CDR3 is 15 residues. The source was peripheral blood, collected before any cancer treatment. This chain uses TRBV5-8 with TRBJ1-5, with 7 bases aligning to TRBD1. The clonotype was recovered from a man aged 40-75 years with stage I lung adenocarcinoma. DNA of the CDR3: TGTGCCAGCAGCACGGGACAGAAGGTCAATCAGCCCCAGCATTTT. As protein: CASSTGQKVNQPQHF.